This T cell receptor beta chain is from a study of vaccination effects on CD4 cells after COVID-19. Findings and caveats of the study: The study found that only 1 of 255 vaccine-induced clones from healthy vaccinees cross-reacted with common cold coronaviruses. Convalescent patients in the study were few, and early post-infection timepoints were absent.

Here immunoSEQ multiplex PCR was the method, and the copy in TCRdb shows in-frame clones only, minus some. The repertoire holds about 27,000 clones, with roughly 73% as singletons. Expansion of antigen-specific CD4+ T cells with viral peptide pools was carried out by the ViraFEST assay before sequencing. Subsequent to ten to eleven days of culture, CD4+ T cells were isolated. Among the vaccine recipients, none had a prior SARS-CoV-2 infection, and nucleocapsid antibodies were negative. PBMC cultures contained two million cells per well, around 9.7 IU/ml IL-2 and around 9.9 ug/ml peptides. A half-volume exchange with IL-2 medium occurred on days 3 and 7. There are 16 residues in the CDR3. V lost 4 bases to trimming and J lost 0 bases, with 13 bases between them. The V gene's germline CDR1 is SGDLS and CDR2 YYNGEE. For this clone: Its antigen is not known.

This chain links TRBV9 with TRBJ2-2; possibly TRBD1 or TRBD2 for D (5 bases each). This receptor was obtained from a human donor who received a COVID-19 vaccine. The sequencing here drew on CD4+ T cells from PBMCs cultured with HCoV-NL63 spike peptides, taken before COVID-19 vaccination. For the CDR3, the DNA is TGTGCCAGCAGCTCGAGGGACCCTTCGAACACCGGGGAGCTGTTTTTT. Its protein product is CASSSRDPSNTGELFF.